The present TCR beta chain was sequenced within a study of long-term antiretroviral therapy in people with HIV. Remarks on this clone: Its antigen remains unknown.

The libraries were made with immunoSEQ v3.0 at survey level. Measured with immunoSEQ multiplex PCR; TCRdb has only the in-frame clones, and not every one. The sample lists 25,000 to 35,000 clones, 95% to 98% seen once, with 2.5% to 3% in the top ten. Study-wide results and caveats: Patients on ART gained diversity, which nonetheless stayed below transplant donor controls.

The CDR3 sequence is 10 residues long. V gave up 4 bases and J gave up 6 bases, with 7 bases separating them. CDR1 SQVTM and CDR2 ANQGSEA come from the germline V gene. At least two post-ART and at least one pre-ART PBMC sample were available for each donor. The genes are TRBV29-1 and TRBJ2-7, with D uncertain. The TCR comes from a man between 25 and 39 years old with HIV. The specimen comprised unsorted PBMCs, sampled 6.9 years after starting antiretroviral therapy. The CDR3 DNA reads TGCAGCGTTGGTGAGCTCGAGCAGTACTTC. It is translated as CSVGELEQYF.